The present T cell receptor (beta chain) was sequenced within a study of blood T cell repertoires in COVID-19. Profiled with immunoSEQ multiplex PCR; TCRdb holds only in-frame clones, not every one. The sample yields under 250,000 clones, 70% to 90% seen once. The CDR3 totals 13 residues. V trimming: 7 bases; J trimming: 2 bases; junction bases outside the gene matches: 5. From germline, CDR1 is SQVTM and CDR2 ANQGSEA. Sequencing used peripheral blood. This chain links TRBV29-1 with TRBJ2-7; 10 bases align to TRBD1. This TCR derives from a man aged 45-65 years with acute or convalescent COVID-19. The DNA for the CDR3 is TGCAGCGCCGCCGGGACAGGGGCCTACGAGCAGTACTTC. Translated, it gives CSAAGTGAYEQYF.